What follows are 10 T cell receptor beta chains derived from one specimen sequenced in a study of T cell changes during pregnancy in multiple sclerosis. Here immunoSEQ multiplex PCR was the method, and the copy in TCRdb shows in-frame clones only, minus some. The sample carries 55,000 to 70,000 clones, about nine tenths recorded once. The sequenced sample was CD4+ T cells from peripheral blood mononuclear cells, obtained after pregnancy. These receptors all come from a female donor with multiple sclerosis, enrolled in a pregnancy study.

This chain uses TRBV5-5 with TRBJ1-6; D may be TRBD1 (5 bases). CDR1 is SGHKS and CDR2 is YYEKEE in the germline V gene (reference sequence). This CDR3 is built from 15 residues. Trimming took 4 bases from V and 7 from J, leaving 15 bases between them. CDR3 nucleotides: TGTGCCAGCAGCCCCCTCTACAAGGGGAATTCACCCCTCCACTTT. Translation gives CASSPLYKGNSPLHF.

The rearrangement joins TRBV10-3 to TRBJ2-1; D gene unclear. Germline V gene data show CDR1 as ENHRY and CDR2 as SYGVKD. There are 14 residues in the CDR3. The germline V and J ends were trimmed by 4 bases and 0 bases, with 7 bases remaining between them. CDR3 coding DNA: TGTGCCATCAGTGGCGCGAGCTCCTACAATGAGCAGTTCTTC. Translating gives CAISGASSYNEQFF.

This chain links TRBV27 with TRBJ2-2; maybe TRBD1 (6 bases). The CDR3 loop spans 13 amino acids. Trimming took 6 bases from V and 8 from J, leaving 13 bases between them. CDR1 MNHEY and CDR2 SMNVEV come from the germline V gene (reference sequence). The CDR3 DNA reads as TGTGCCAGCAGGCTACAGGGACCGGGGGAGCTGTTTTTT. It encodes CASRLQGPGELFF.

This chain connects TRBV2 to TRBJ2-5, with 9 bases that match TRBD2. The CDR3 contains 15 residues. J was trimmed by 7 bases and V by 2 bases; bases with no gene match: 8. CDR1 SNHLY and CDR2 FYNNEI come from the germline V gene. The CDR3 DNA is TGTGCCAGCAGTGAACTTGGGCGGGGGGGAGGGACCCAGTACTTC. It is translated as CASSELGRGGGTQYF.

The V gene is TRBV7-8, the J gene TRBJ1-5; 7 nucleotides agree with TRBD1. The CDR3 sequence is 15 residues long. J lost 2 bases, V lost 1 base, and 2 bases had no gene match. CDR1 and CDR2 from the germline V gene are SGHVS and FQNEAQ. The CDR3 region is CASSLGGGRNQPQHF. Here the CDR3 DNA reads TGTGCCAGCAGCTTAGGAGGGGGCCGCAATCAGCCCCAGCATTTT.

The gene calls are TRBV30 and TRBJ2-5, with a tentative D call TRBD1 (5 bases). Germline V gene lookup returns CDR1 GTSNPN and CDR2 SVGIG (reference sequence). The CDR3 runs 13 residues. V was shortened by 3 bases and J by 4 bases, with 12 bases between the two germline ends. CDR3 bases: TGTGCCTGGAGCGGTCCAGGGATAGAGACCCAGTACTTC. Protein: CAWSGPGIETQYF.

The chain recombines TRBV5-1 with TRBJ1-3, with 7 bases aligning to TRBD1. Germline loops: CDR1 SGHRS, CDR2 YFSETQ. This CDR3 has 17 residues. With 4 bases clipped from V and 3 bases from J, the junction kept 13 bases outside the gene matches. CDR3 protein: CASSPLRQGAGGNTIYF. The DNA of the CDR3 is TGCGCCAGCAGCCCCTTGAGACAGGGAGCGGGTGGAAACACCATATATTTT.

Concerning this clone: This clone may be a read error of a much larger clone one base away. The chain links TRBV6-5 to TRBJ1-2; no reliable D call. The CDR3 loop spans 14 amino acids. V lost 0 bases and J 8 bases, leaving 13 bases between the germline ends. Per germline, CDR1 MNHEY and CDR2 SVGAGI. The DNA for the CDR3 is TGTGCCAGCAGTTACTCGTCGGCCGGAGAGGGCTACACCTTC. The encoded protein is CASSYSSAGEGYTF.

This clone was picked up a small number of times. This sample includes further DNA sequences coding for the same CDR3. The J gene is TRBJ1-1, the V gene TRBV5-1; maybe TRBD1 (5 bases). This CDR3 contains 13 residues. Trimming pared 2 bases from V and 1 base from J, leaving 6 bases between. CDR1 and CDR2 from the germline V gene are SGHRS and YFSETQ. CDR3 DNA: TGCGCCAGCAGCTTCCAGGGGAACACTGAAGCTTTCTTT. It specifies CASSFQGNTEAFF.

The rearrangement links TRBV5-1 to TRBJ2-3; D call uncertain. The CDR3 is made up of 14 amino acids. V lost 0 bases and J lost 0, with 5 bases in between. The V gene's germline CDR1 is SGHRS and CDR2 YFSETQ. The CDR3 spells CASSLGDSTDTQYF. In nucleotides, the CDR3 is TGCGCCAGCAGCTTGGGCGATAGCACAGATACGCAGTATTTT.